What follows are 25 T cell receptor beta chains derived from one specimen sequenced in a study of Graves' ophthalmopathy and Graves' hyperthyroidism. Beta-chain TCR CDR3 regions were amplified from RNA transcripts. Investigators did first-round RT-PCR with HTBI primers, then second-round multiplex PCR. Each CDR3 protein is one row after TCRdb ran MiXCR on the multiplex PCR reads. This table has more than 1,000,000 distinct CDR3 sequences, less than 45% appearing once. The sample was peripheral blood or thyroid tissue (not recorded which). The receptors were sampled from an adult man with Graves' hyperthyroidism.

In this sample, this clonotype turned up a few times. The chain uses TRBV7-2 and TRBJ2-3; 7 bases align to TRBD1. The CDR3 contains 14 residues. In germline, CDR1 is SGHTA, CDR2 FQGNSA. J lost 0 bases, V lost 5 bases, and 2 bases had no gene match. CDR3 loop: CASSPTGSTDTQYF. CDR3 nucleotides: TGTGCCAGCAGCCCGACAGGGAGCACAGATACGCAGTATTTT.

This chain joins TRBV7-9 and TRBJ2-5; D call uncertain. Germline CDR1 and CDR2: SEHNR and FQNEAQ (reference sequence). The length of the CDR3 is 17 residues. Trimming pared 1 base from V and 3 bases from J, leaving 18 bases between. The CDR3 DNA follows: TGTGCCAGCAGCTTAGATCAGAGCGACCAACTAAAAGAGACCCAGTACTTC. Encoded protein: CASSLDQSDQLKETQYF.

The rearrangement joins TRBV24-1 to TRBJ1-2, with D possibly being TRBD1 (6 bases). The CDR3 contains 13 residues. Germline V gene sequence: CDR1 KGHDR, CDR2 SFDVKD. The V end lost 2 bases, the J end lost 8 bases, and 11 bases lay between the germline ends. Here the CDR3 DNA reads TGTGCCACCAGTGATTCGCAGGGGAACGGCTACACCTTC. Encoded protein: CATSDSQGNGYTF.

This clonotype was recorded a few times. A read error is possible here, since a much larger clone lies one base away. The rearrangement uses TRBV2 and TRBJ2-5; 10 bases map to TRBD1. The CDR3 contains 13 residues. Germline V gene data show CDR1 as SNHLY and CDR2 as FYNNEI. The CDR3, as DNA: TGTGCCAGCAGCTGGGACAGGGGAGAGATCCAGTACTTC. This sequence encodes CASSWDRGEIQYF.

This clonotype was recorded many times. The chain combines TRBV7-9 with TRBJ1-2; maybe TRBD1 (5 bases). The CDR3 runs 15 residues. The V end was cut by 5 bases, the J end by 4 bases, with 17 bases between. CDR1 and CDR2 from the germline V gene are SEHNR and FQNEAQ (reference sequence). Here the CDR3 reads CASSLIWGGSYGYTF. The CDR3 DNA reads as TGTGCCAGCAGCCTAATTTGGGGGGGGAGCTATGGCTACACCTTC.

This clonotype appeared a few times. The chain has TRBV4-1 and TRBJ2-7, with TRBD1 matching 8 bases. After removal of 1 base from V and 1 base from J, the junction contained 3 bases not matched to a gene. This CDR3 contains 15 residues. Germline V CDR1 and CDR2: MGHRA, YSYEKL. DNA for the CDR3: TGCGCCAGCAGCCAAGTTACAGGGGGATCCTACGAGCAGTACTTC. Encoded protein: CASSQVTGGSYEQYF.

About this clonotype itself: A much larger clone differs by one base, so this may be a read error. This is likely a read error, given that the CDR3 carries no conserved phenylalanine or tryptophan at its end. The chain couples TRBV6-5 to TRBJ1-4, with D possibly matching TRBD1 (6 bases). This CDR3 has 12 amino acids. CDR1 is MNHEY, CDR2 SVGAGI, per germline. Trimming pared 8 bases from V and 8 bases from J, leaving 12 bases between. The CDR3 region is CASQTQGEKLFL. Written as DNA, the CDR3 is TGTGCCAGCCAGACACAGGGAGAAAAACTGTTTTTG.

The CDR3 region has the DNA TGCGCCAGCAGTGAGGACGGCTACACCTTC. It yields the protein CASSEDGYTF. The chain employs TRBV10-2 and TRBJ1-2; D not resolved. Trimming stripped 2 bases from V and 8 bases from J, with 3 bases between. CDR1 and CDR2 from the germline V gene are WSHSY and SAAADI. This CDR3 region has 10 residues.

This clonotype was picked up one time. This chain links TRBV11-2 with TRBJ1-2; TRBD1 aligns across 7 bases. The ends lost 3 bases at V and 8 bases at J; junction bases unmatched: 9. The CDR3 runs 14 residues. Germline V gives CDR1 SGHAT, CDR2 FQNNGV. CDR3 sequence (DNA): TGTGCCAGCAGCTTGGGACAGACTGGTGGAGGCTACACCTTC. This encodes CASSLGQTGGGYTF. Supplemented by reference TRBV11-2 and TRBJ1-2, the full variable domain reads EAGVAQSPRYKIIEKRQSVAFWCNPISGHATLYWYQQILGQGPKLLIQFQNNGVVDDSQLPKDRFSAERLKGVDSTLKIQPAKLEDSAVYLCASSLGQTGGGYTFGSGTRLTVV.

In its sample, this clonotype was seen many times. The chain uses TRBV12-3 or TRBV12-4 and TRBJ2-5; unclear D gene. This CDR3 is 12 amino acids long. The V and J ends lost 4 bases and 4 bases respectively, with 7 bases between them. The CDR3 here is CASSWTLETQYF. CDR3 bases: TGTGCCAGCAGTTGGACCCTAGAGACCCAGTACTTC.

This clonotype appeared many times. The V call is TRBV7-2, the J call TRBJ2-2; D is ambiguous. The CDR3 loop spans 14 amino acids. Trimming shortened V by 1 base and J by 1 base, and 4 bases separated the two germline ends. Germline V lookup: CDR1 SGHTA, CDR2 FQGNSA. This chain's CDR3 is CASSLVLNTGELFF. CDR3 coding DNA: TGTGCCAGCAGCTTAGTGTTGAACACCGGGGAGCTGTTTTTT.

The chain uses TRBV2 and TRBJ1-2, with 8 bases identical to TRBD1. The germline gives CDR1 SNHLY, CDR2 FYNNEI. CDR3 length: 14 residues. V was clipped by 5 bases and J by 7 bases; unmatched bases: 9. CDR3 in DNA: TGTGCCAGCAGTAGAGGACAGGGCGGGTTTGGCTACACCTTC. Protein sequence: CASSRGQGGFGYTF.

This clonotype was recorded at least ten times. The genes are TRBV7-2 and TRBJ2-7, with a tentative D call TRBD1 (6 bases). The CDR3 extends over 13 amino acids. Germline-derived CDR1 and CDR2 are SGHTA and FQGNSA. Trimming left V 3 bases short and J 5 bases short, with 11 bases between. The CDR3 bases are TGTGCCAGCAGCTTGAGTGACAGGAACGAGCAGTACTTC. It codes for CASSLSDRNEQYF. Variable domain in full (rest from reference TRBV7-2 and TRBJ2-7): GAGVSQSPSNKVTEKGKDVELRCDPISGHTALYWYRQSLGQGLEFLIYFQGNSAPDKSGLPSDRFSAERTGGSVSTLTIQRTQQEDSAVYLCASSLSDRNEQYFGPGTRLTVT.

In this sample, this clonotype turned up many times. The chain has TRBV29-1 and TRBJ1-1, with D tentatively TRBD1 (5 bases). V was shortened by 4 bases and J by 4 bases, with 16 bases between the two germline ends. CDR3 size: 14 residues. The germline V gene has CDR1 SQVTM and CDR2 ANQGSEA. CDR3 in amino acids: CSVASRKGTTEAFF. CDR3 DNA: TGCAGCGTTGCGAGCCGGAAGGGGACCACTGAAGCTTTCTTT.

The sample holds many counts of this clonotype. The genes are TRBV29-1 and TRBJ2-7; TRBD1 aligns across 10 bases. Losses at the gene ends were 5 bases for V and 5 bases for J; bases not matched to a gene: 6. Germline CDR1 reads SQVTM; CDR2 reads ANQGSEA. The CDR3 consists of 13 residues. The CDR3 reads CSVTPGTGDEQYF. DNA for the CDR3: TGCAGCGTTACCCCCGGGACAGGGGACGAGCAGTACTTC.

This clonotype has at least ten counts. The rearrangement joins TRBV2 to TRBJ1-5; D remains ambiguous. The V and J ends lost 5 bases and 1 base respectively, with 12 bases between them. Germline-derived CDR1 and CDR2 are SNHLY and FYNNEI. CDR3 size: 15 residues. In DNA form, the CDR3 reads TGTGCCAGCAGTACCGGGCAGGCAAGCAATCAGCCCCAGCATTTT. It is translated as CASSTGQASNQPQHF.

The genes are TRBV10-2 and TRBJ1-2; no firm D call. The length of the CDR3 is 15 residues. In germline, CDR1 is WSHSY, CDR2 SAAADI. Trimming removed 3 bases at V and 5 bases at J, with 16 bases between. In nucleotides, the CDR3 is TGCGCCAGCAGTGAAATTGTTGAGGGCTATTATGGCTACACCTTC. It is translated as CASSEIVEGYYGYTF.

Of note for this clonotype: A single base separates this from a much larger clone, so it may be a read error. The chain employs TRBV20-1 and TRBJ1-3, with TRBD1 as a possible D gene (5 bases). The CDR3 contains 13 residues. The V and J ends lost 3 bases and 9 bases respectively, with 15 bases between them. Germline V gene sequence: CDR1 DFQATT, CDR2 SNEGSKA (reference sequence). The CDR3 spells CSARTVSESTIYF. As DNA, the CDR3 is TGCAGTGCTAGGACAGTGTCGGAAAGCACCATATATTTT.

This clonotype was recorded many times. The rearrangement uses TRBV7-6 and TRBJ1-2; unclear D gene. The CDR3 is 14 amino acids. Per germline, CDR1 SGHVS and CDR2 FNYEAQ. V was clipped by 4 bases and J by 1 base, with 10 bases between them. The CDR3 is CASSSITVNYGYTF. For the CDR3, the DNA is TGTGCCAGCAGCTCCATCACAGTTAACTATGGCTACACCTTC.

This clonotype was detected ten times or more. J is TRBJ2-5 and V is TRBV9; perhaps TRBD1 as D (6 bases). Germline assignment: CDR1 SGDLS and CDR2 YYNGEE. The length of the CDR3 is 14 residues. The V and J ends lost 4 bases and 5 bases respectively, with 15 bases between them. The chain's CDR3 is CASSSRQEVETQYF. For the CDR3, the DNA is TGTGCCAGCAGCTCCCGACAGGAGGTTGAGACCCAGTACTTC.

This chain connects TRBV19 to TRBJ1-4; the D is unclear. Germline V gene sequence: CDR1 LNHDA, CDR2 SQIVND (reference sequence). The CDR3 covers 15 residues. Trimming stripped 9 bases from V and 0 bases from J, with 14 bases between. The CDR3 protein is CARSGDFATNEKLFF. The CDR3, as DNA: TGTGCCAGAAGTGGAGATTTTGCAACTAATGAAAAACTGTTTTTT.

The rearrangement links TRBV25-1 to TRBJ1-2; 7 bases agree with TRBD1. Looked up from germline, CDR1 is MGHDK and CDR2 is SYGVNS. The CDR3 length is 15 residues. V was pared by 2 bases and J by 4 bases, with 7 bases of the junction left unmatched. The CDR3 reads CASSEQGDYGYGYTF. CDR3 bases: TGTGCCAGCAGTGAACAGGGGGATTACGGCTATGGCTACACCTTC.

The chain recombines TRBV28 with TRBJ1-3; D is undetermined. With 7 bases removed from V and 0 bases from J, the gap between germline ends came to 13 bases. CDR3 length: 15 amino acids. Germline V gene data show CDR1 as MDHEN and CDR2 as SYDVKM. The CDR3 here is CASKWSSNSGNTIYF. For the CDR3, the DNA is TGTGCCAGCAAGTGGAGCAGCAACTCTGGAAACACCATATATTTT.

This clonotype has more than one count but fewer than ten. V gene TRBV5-4 combines with J gene TRBJ2-7; possible D gene TRBD2, 7 bases. The CDR3 has 15 residues. Trimming took 9 bases from V and 2 from J, leaving 21 bases between them. The germline gives CDR1 SGHNT, CDR2 YYREEE (reference sequence). The CDR3 region has the DNA TGTGCCACCAAAGCTCGGGGGGCAGGGACCTACGAGCAGTACTTC. Translation gives CATKARGAGTYEQYF.

This clonotype has a count of ten or more. The chain carries TRBV20-1 and TRBJ1-5; maybe TRBD1 (6 bases). Germline assignment: CDR1 DFQATT and CDR2 SNEGSKA (reference sequence). V was shortened by 6 bases and J by 6 bases, with 12 bases between the two germline ends. This CDR3 is 12 amino acids long. CDR3: CSAGTGTQPQHF. The CDR3 DNA follows: TGCAGTGCAGGTACAGGGACTCAGCCCCAGCATTTT.